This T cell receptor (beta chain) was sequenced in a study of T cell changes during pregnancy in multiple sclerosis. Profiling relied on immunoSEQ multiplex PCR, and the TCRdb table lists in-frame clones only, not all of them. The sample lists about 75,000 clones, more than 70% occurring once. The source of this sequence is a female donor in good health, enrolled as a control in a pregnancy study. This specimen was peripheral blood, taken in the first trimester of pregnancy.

The CDR3 DNA is TGTGCCAGCAGCTCCCGTGGACTAGCCTACGAGCAGTACTTC. Translating gives CASSSRGLAYEQYF. The chain is built from TRBV5-6 and TRBJ2-7, with 7 bases that match TRBD2. Per the germline V gene, CDR1 is SGHDT and CDR2 is YYEEEE. The CDR3 has 14 residues. Trimming took 3 bases from V and 2 from J; bases not matched to a gene: 5.